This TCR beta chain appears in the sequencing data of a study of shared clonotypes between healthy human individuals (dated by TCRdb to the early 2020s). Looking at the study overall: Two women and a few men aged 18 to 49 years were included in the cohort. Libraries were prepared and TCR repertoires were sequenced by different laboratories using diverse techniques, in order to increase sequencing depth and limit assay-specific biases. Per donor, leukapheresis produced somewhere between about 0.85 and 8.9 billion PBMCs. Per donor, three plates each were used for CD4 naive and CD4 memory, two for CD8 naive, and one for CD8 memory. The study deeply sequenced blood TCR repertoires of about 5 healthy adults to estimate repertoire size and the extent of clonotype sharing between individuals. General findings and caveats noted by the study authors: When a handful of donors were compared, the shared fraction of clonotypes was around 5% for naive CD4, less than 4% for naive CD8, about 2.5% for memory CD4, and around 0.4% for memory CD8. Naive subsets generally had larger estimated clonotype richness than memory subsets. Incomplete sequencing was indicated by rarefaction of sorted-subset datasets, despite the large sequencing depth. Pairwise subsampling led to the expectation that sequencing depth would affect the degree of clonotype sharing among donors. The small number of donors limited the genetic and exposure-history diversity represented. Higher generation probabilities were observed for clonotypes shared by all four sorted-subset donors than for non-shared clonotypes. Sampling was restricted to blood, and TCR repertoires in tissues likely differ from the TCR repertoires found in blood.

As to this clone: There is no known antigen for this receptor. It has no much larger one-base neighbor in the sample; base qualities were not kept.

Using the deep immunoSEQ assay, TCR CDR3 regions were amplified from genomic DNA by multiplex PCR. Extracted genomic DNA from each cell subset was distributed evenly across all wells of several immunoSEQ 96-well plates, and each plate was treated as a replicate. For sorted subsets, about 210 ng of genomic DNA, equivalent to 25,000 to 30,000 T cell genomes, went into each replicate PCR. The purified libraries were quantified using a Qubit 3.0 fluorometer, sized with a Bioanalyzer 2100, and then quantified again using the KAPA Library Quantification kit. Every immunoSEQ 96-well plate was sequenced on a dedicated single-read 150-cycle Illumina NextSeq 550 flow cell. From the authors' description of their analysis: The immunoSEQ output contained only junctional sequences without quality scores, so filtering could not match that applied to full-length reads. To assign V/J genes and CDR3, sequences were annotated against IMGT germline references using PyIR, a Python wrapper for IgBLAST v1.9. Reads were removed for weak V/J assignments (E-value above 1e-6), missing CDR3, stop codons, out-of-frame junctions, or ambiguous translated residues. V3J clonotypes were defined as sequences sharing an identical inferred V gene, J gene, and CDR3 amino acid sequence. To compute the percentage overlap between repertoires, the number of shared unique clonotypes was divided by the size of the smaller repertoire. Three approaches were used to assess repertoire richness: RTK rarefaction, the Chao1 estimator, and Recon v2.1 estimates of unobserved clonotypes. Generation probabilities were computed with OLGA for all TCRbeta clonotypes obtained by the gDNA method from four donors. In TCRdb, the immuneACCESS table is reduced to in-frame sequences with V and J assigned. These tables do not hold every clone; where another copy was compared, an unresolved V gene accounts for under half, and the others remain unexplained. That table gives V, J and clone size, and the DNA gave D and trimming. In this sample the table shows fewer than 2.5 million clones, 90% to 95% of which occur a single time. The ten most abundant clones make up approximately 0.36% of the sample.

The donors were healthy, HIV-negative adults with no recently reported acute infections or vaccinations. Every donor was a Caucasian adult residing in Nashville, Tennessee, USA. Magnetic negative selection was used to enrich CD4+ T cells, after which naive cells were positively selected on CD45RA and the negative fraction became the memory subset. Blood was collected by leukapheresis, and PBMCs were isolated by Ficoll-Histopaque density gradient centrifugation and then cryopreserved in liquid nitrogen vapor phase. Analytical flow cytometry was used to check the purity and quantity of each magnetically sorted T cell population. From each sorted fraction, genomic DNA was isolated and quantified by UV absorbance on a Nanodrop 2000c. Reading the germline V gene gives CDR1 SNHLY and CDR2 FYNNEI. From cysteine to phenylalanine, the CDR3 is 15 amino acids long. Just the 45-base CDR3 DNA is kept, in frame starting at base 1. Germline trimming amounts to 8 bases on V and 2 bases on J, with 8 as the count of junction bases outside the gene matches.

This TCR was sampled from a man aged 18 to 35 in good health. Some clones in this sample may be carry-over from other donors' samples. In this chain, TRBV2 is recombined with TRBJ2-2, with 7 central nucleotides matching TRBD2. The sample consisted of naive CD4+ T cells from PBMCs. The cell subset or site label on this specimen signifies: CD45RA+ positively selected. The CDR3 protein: CASQRSGTNTGELFF. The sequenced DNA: TGTGCCAGCCAACGCAGCGGGACCAACACCGGGGAGCTGTTTTTT.